Listed here are 21 T cell receptor beta chains from one sample, sequenced in a study of Ad26.COV2.S vaccination and SARS-CoV-2 variants. Stated treatment: roughly 18 received Ad26.COV2.S at low or high dose, single or two shots; roughly five received placebo; per-sample allocation not given. The samples date from day 63 after the first vaccine or placebo injection. Measured with immunoSEQ multiplex PCR; TCRdb has only the in-frame clones, and not every one. The profile shows hundreds of thousands of clones, more than 75% of them singletons. Sample: peripheral blood, taken in a trial of Ad26.COV2.S vaccine versus placebo. The receptors stem from a person aged 18 to 59 who received the Ad26.COV2.S COVID-19 vaccine or a placebo.

The chain joins TRBV9 to TRBJ1-4; a weak D match, TRBD1 (5 bases). The CDR3 extends over 13 amino acids. Germline V gene data show CDR1 as SGDLS and CDR2 as YYNGEE. Trimming removed 2 bases at V and 6 bases at J, with 8 bases between. The chain's CDR3 is CASSVPGHEKLFF. The CDR3 DNA reads as TGTGCCAGCAGCGTTCCGGGACATGAAAAACTGTTTTTT.

The CDR3 coding sequence is TGCGCCAGCAGCCTCACCGGGTCTAGGGAAGCTTTCTTT. Residues: CASSLTGSREAFF. The rearrangement uses TRBV4-1 and TRBJ1-1; D is unresolved. V lost 4 bases to trimming and J lost 8 bases, with 14 bases between them. Germline-derived CDR1 and CDR2 are MGHRA and YSYEKL. This CDR3 comprises 13 residues.

This clone has a single count. The V call is TRBV12-3 or TRBV12-4, the J call TRBJ1-2; 7 nucleotides agree with TRBD1. The V and J ends lost 5 bases and 11 bases, in that order; junction bases with no gene match: 5. The CDR3 is made up of 11 amino acids. In DNA, the CDR3 is TGTGCCAGCAGTCCCGGACAGGCGTACACCTTC. Its protein product is CASSPGQAYTF.

This chain links TRBV19 with TRBJ1-1; D not resolved. The germline V gene encodes CDR1 LNHDA and CDR2 SQIVND (reference sequence). With 3 bases removed from V and 4 bases from J, the gap between germline ends came to 12 bases. The CDR3 consists of 14 residues. For the CDR3, the DNA is TGTGCCAGTAGTATTCTGTTACGGGGCACTGAAGCTTTCTTT. Translated, it gives CASSILLRGTEAFF.

The chain joins TRBV9 to TRBJ2-3; unclear D gene. The V end was cut by 3 bases, the J end by 4 bases, with 21 bases between. CDR1 and CDR2 (germline): SGDLS, YYNGEE. The CDR3 runs to 17 residues. CDR3 DNA sequence: TGTGCCAGCAGCGGCCCGTTAGTCCAGATCGGGCCAGATACGCAGTATTTT. Amino acids: CASSGPLVQIGPDTQYF.

The chain recombines TRBV18 with TRBJ1-2, with 7 positions matching TRBD1. Trimming at V came to 4 bases and at J to 0 bases, leaving 5 bases not matched to a gene. The CDR3 contains 15 residues. Germline lookup yields CDR1 KGHSH and CDR2 LQKENI. CDR3 sequence: CASSLGTDTNYGYTF. The CDR3 DNA reads as TGTGCCAGCTCACTCGGGACAGACACTAACTATGGCTACACCTTC.

The chain has TRBV5-1 and TRBJ2-7, with 8 bases matching TRBD1. Germline V lookup: CDR1 SGHRS, CDR2 YFSETQ. This CDR3 is 14 amino acids long. The trim removed 4 bases at V and 5 bases at J, leaving 8 bases unmatched. CDR3 amino acids: CASSLRGQGHEQYF. The CDR3 DNA sequence: TGCGCCAGCAGCCTGCGCGGACAGGGACACGAGCAGTACTTC.

The J gene is TRBJ1-2, the V gene TRBV7-2, with D possibly TRBD1 on 5 matching bases. The CDR3 has 17 amino acids. Trimming stripped 1 base from V and 8 bases from J, with 23 bases between. Germline V gene lookup returns CDR1 SGHTA and CDR2 FQGNSA. The CDR3 loop is CASSLGERAGLMGGYTF. The CDR3 coding sequence is TGTGCCAGCAGCTTAGGGGAGCGGGCAGGGTTGATGGGGGGCTACACCTTC.

This chain uses TRBV5-6 with TRBJ2-5; D call uncertain. V dropped 4 bases and J dropped 2 bases, with 3 bases sitting between them. CDR1 and CDR2 from the germline V gene are SGHDT and YYEEEE. CDR3 length equals 11 residues. The chain's CDR3 is CASSRQETQYF. In DNA, the CDR3 is TGTGCCAGCAGCAGACAAGAGACCCAGTACTTC.

The CDR3 DNA sequence: TGTGCCACCAGCAAAGGGAGGCTACCCGCGGGAGATACGCAGTATTTT. As protein: CATSKGRLPAGDTQYF. This chain links TRBV15 with TRBJ2-3, with D maybe TRBD2 (6 bases). This CDR3 is 16 amino acids long. The V gene lost 4 bases and the J gene lost 5 bases, with 19 bases spanning the gap. Germline lookup yields CDR1 LNHNV and CDR2 YYDKDF (reference sequence).

This clone was found many times. This sequence joins TRBV7-2 and TRBJ1-6, with 7 nucleotides matching TRBD1. Trimming cost V 2 bases and J 5 bases; bases outside gene matches: 3. The CDR3 loop spans 15 amino acids. CDR1 and CDR2 from the germline V gene are SGHTA and FQGNSA. The CDR3 bases are TGTGCCAGCAGCTTATACGGACAGGATAATTCACCCCTCCACTTT. Protein: CASSLYGQDNSPLHF.

Remarks on this clone: Its ends do not fully match the called genes, so a read error is possible. This chain connects TRBV27 to TRBJ2-1; D tentatively reads TRBD1 or TRBD2 (5 bases each). Germline-derived CDR1 and CDR2 are MNHEY and SMNVEV (reference sequence). CDR3 length: 14 residues. The CDR3 DNA is TGTGCCAGCAGTTCGGGCGGCCGGGGCAATAAGCAGTTCTTC. It translates to CASSSGGRGNKQFF.

The V gene is TRBV7-3, the J gene TRBJ1-1, with TRBD1 as a possible D gene (6 bases). CDR1 is SGHTA, CDR2 FQGTGA, per germline. The V end lost 2 bases, the J end lost 2 bases, and 12 bases lay between the germline ends. The CDR3 spans 15 residues. CDR3 in DNA: TGTGCCAGCAGCTTATGGGGAGGGGGAAACACTGAAGCTTTCTTT. Its protein product is CASSLWGGGNTEAFF.

The V gene is TRBV18, the J gene TRBJ1-1; 7 bases agree with TRBD1. V lost 1 base to trimming and J lost 3 bases; unmatched junction nucleotides: 11. Germline V gene sequence: CDR1 KGHSH, CDR2 LQKENI. The CDR3 sequence is 17 residues long. The CDR3 nucleotides are TGTGCCAGCTCACCACGGGATACGACAGGGCCCGACACTGAAGCTTTCTTT. It translates to CASSPRDTTGPDTEAFF.

This chain joins TRBV6-4 and TRBJ1-2; maybe TRBD1 (6 bases). Germline assignment: CDR1 MRHNA and CDR2 SNTAGT. The CDR3 spans 12 residues. Trimming took 4 bases from V and 7 from J, leaving 10 bases between them. The CDR3 nucleotides read TGTGCCAGCAGTGGGCAGGGGAGTGGCTACACCTTC. Encoded protein: CASSGQGSGYTF.

This clone has a single count. The rearrangement uses TRBV12-5 and TRBJ2-5, with D unresolved. The CDR3 is 13 amino acids. V lost 3 bases and J lost 2, with 7 bases in between. Germline loops: CDR1 LGHNT, CDR2 FRNRAP. CDR3 sequence reads: CASGFSSQETQYF. The CDR3 bases are TGTGCTAGTGGTTTCAGTTCGCAAGAGACCCAGTACTTC. Supplemented by reference TRBV12-5 and TRBJ2-5, the full variable domain reads DARVTQTPRHKVTEMGQEVTMRCQPILGHNTVFWYRQTMMQGLELLAYFRNRAPLDDSGMPKDRFSAEMPDATLATLKIQPSEPRDSAVYFCASGFSSQETQYFGPGTRLLVL.

This rearrangement joins TRBV7-9 to TRBJ1-1, with a possible D match to TRBD1 (6 bases). Deletions cut 2 bases from V and 1 base from J, with 17 bases between. The CDR3 consists of 17 residues. Germline CDR1 reads SEHNR; CDR2 reads FQNEAQ (reference sequence). The CDR3, as DNA: TGTGCCAGCAGCTTAATCTCCCTGGGGGCTCCGAACACTGAAGCTTTCTTT. It codes for CASSLISLGAPNTEAFF.

The CDR3 nucleotides are TGTGCCAGCAGCAACCGGGACAAGACCTACGAGCAGTACTTC. It specifies CASSNRDKTYEQYF. The chain links TRBV11-2 to TRBJ2-7; weak D call: TRBD1 (6 bases). Germline CDR1 SGHAT, CDR2 FQNNGV. The CDR3 is made up of 14 amino acids. The V gene lost 5 bases and the J gene lost 2 bases, with 13 bases spanning the gap. Supplemented by reference TRBV11-2 and TRBJ2-7, the full variable domain reads EAGVAQSPRYKIIEKRQSVAFWCNPISGHATLYWYQQILGQGPKLLIQFQNNGVVDDSQLPKDRFSAERLKGVDSTLKIQPAKLEDSAVYLCASSNRDKTYEQYFGPGTRLTVT.

The rearrangement uses TRBV11-2 and TRBJ2-1; no reliable D call. Germline CDR1 is SGHAT and CDR2 is FQNNGV. This CDR3 contains 14 residues. The V gene lost 0 bases and the J gene lost 10 bases, with 13 bases spanning the gap. This CDR3 reads CASSLDFTAKEQFF. DNA of the CDR3: TGTGCCAGCAGCTTAGATTTCACAGCAAAAGAGCAGTTCTTC.

This chain connects TRBV9 to TRBJ1-4; TRBD1 agrees at 9 bases. Trimming cost V 6 bases and J 8 bases; bases outside gene matches: 5. Germline V gene lookup returns CDR1 SGDLS and CDR2 YYNGEE. This CDR3 spans 13 amino acids. This chain's CDR3 is CASKGQGGEKLFF. The DNA for the CDR3 is TGTGCCAGCAAGGGACAGGGAGGGGAAAAACTGTTTTTT.

Notes on this clone: At one end, the junction sequence differs from germline, possibly due to a read error. The chain recombines TRBV3-1 (or the pseudogene TRBV3-2) with TRBJ1-2, with D perhaps matching TRBD1 (6 bases). This CDR3 contains 14 residues. CDR1 LGHDT and CDR2 YNNKEL come from the germline V gene (reference sequence). CDR3: CANSQDPDSRFDTF. CDR3 nucleotide sequence: TGTGCCAACAGCCAAGACCCGGACAGTAGGTTTGACACCTTC.